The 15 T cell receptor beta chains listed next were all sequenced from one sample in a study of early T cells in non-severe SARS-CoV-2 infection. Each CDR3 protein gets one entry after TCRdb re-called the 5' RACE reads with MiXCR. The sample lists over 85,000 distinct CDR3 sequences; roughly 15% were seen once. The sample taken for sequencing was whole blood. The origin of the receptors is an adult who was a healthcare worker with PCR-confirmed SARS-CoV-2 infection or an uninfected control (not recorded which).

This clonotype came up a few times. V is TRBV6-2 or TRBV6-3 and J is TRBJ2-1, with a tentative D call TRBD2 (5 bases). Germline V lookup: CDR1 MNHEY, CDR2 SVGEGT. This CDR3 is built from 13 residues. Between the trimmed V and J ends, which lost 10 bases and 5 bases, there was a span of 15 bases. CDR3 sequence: CAIKVLANNEQFF. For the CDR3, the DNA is TGTGCCATTAAGGTCCTAGCAAACAATGAGCAGTTCTTC.

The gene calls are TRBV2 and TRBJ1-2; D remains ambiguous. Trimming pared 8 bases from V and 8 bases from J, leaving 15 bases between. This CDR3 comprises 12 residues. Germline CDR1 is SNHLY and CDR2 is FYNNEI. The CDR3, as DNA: TGTGCCAGCGTCGGTGGGGAGCGAGGCTACACCTTC. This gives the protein CASVGGERGYTF.

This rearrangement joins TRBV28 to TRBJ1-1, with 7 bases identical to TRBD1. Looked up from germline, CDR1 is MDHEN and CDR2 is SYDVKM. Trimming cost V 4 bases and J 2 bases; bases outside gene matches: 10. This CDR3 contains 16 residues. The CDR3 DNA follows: TGTGCCAGCAGTTCCCCGGGACAGAAACTAAACACTGAAGCTTTCTTT. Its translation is CASSSPGQKLNTEAFF. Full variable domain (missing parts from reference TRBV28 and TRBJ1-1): DVKVTQSSRYLVKRTGEKVFLECVQDMDHENMFWYRQDPGLGLRLIYFSYDVKMKEKGDIPEGYSVSREKKERFSLILESASTNQTSMYLCASSSPGQKLNTEAFFGQGTRLTVV.

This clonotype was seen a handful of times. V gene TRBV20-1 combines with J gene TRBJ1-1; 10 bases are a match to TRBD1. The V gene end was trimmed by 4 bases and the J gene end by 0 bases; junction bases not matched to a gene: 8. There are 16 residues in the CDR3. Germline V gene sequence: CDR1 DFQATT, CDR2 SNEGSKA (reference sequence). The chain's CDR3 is CSATRQGATMNTEAFF. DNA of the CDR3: TGCAGTGCTACCCGACAGGGGGCGACCATGAACACTGAAGCTTTCTTT.

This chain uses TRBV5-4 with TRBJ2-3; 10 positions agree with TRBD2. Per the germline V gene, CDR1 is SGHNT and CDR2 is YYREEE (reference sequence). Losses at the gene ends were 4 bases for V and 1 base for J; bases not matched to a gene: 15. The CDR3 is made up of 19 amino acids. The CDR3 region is CASSPPGVAGGMGTDTQYF. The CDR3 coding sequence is TGTGCCAGCAGCCCCCCGGGTGTAGCGGGGGGAATGGGCACAGATACGCAGTATTTT.

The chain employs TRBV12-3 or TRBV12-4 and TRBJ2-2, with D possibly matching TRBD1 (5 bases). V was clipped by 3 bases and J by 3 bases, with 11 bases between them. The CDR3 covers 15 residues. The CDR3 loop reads CASSLATADTGELFF. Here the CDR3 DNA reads TGTGCCAGCAGTTTGGCGACAGCCGACACCGGGGAGCTGTTTTTT.

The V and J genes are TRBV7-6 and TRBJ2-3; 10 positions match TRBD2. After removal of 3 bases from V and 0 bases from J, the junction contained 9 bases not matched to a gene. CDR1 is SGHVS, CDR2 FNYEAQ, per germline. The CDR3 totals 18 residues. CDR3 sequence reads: CASSLMTSGSSSTDTQYF. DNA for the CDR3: TGTGCCAGCAGCTTGATGACTAGCGGGTCCTCTAGCACAGATACGCAGTATTTT.

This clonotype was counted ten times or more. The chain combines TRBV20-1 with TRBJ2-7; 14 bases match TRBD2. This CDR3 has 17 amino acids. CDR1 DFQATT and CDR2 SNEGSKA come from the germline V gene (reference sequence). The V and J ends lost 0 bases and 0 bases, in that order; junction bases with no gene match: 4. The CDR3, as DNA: TGCAGTGCTAGAGATCCCGGACTAGCGGGGGGCTCCTACGAGCAGTACTTC. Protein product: CSARDPGLAGGSYEQYF.

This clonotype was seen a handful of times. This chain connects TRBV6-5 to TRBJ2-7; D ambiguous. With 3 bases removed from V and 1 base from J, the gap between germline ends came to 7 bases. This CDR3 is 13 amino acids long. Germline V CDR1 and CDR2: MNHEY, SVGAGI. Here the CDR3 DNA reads TGTGCCAGCAGTTATACGGCGTCCTACGAGCAGTACTTC. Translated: CASSYTASYEQYF.

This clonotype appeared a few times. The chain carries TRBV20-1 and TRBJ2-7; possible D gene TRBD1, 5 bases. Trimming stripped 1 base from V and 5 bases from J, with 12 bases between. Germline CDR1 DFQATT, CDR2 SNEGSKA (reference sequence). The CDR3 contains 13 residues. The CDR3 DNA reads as TGCAGTGCTAGAGGGAAACAGGTCAACGAGCAGTACTTC. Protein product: CSARGKQVNEQYF.

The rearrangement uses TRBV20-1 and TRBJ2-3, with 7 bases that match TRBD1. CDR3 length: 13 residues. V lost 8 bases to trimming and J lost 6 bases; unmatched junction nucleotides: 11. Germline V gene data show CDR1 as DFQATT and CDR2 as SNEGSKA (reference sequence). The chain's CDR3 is CSKPGSQGDTQYF. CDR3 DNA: TGCAGTAAGCCGGGCTCACAGGGGGATACGCAGTATTTT.

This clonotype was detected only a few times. The CDR3 DNA is TGTGCCAGCAGCGAGGGAGAATATAATTCTGGAAACACCATATATTTT. It is translated as CASSEGEYNSGNTIYF. This chain uses TRBV9 with TRBJ1-3, with D uncertain. The CDR3 sequence is 16 residues long. The V gene lost 3 bases and the J gene lost 1 base, with 14 bases spanning the gap. The germline V gene encodes CDR1 SGDLS and CDR2 YYNGEE.

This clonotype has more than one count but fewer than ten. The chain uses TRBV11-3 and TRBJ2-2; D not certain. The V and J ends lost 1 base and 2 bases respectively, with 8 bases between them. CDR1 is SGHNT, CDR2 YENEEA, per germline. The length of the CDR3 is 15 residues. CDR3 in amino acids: CASSLGLGNTGELFF. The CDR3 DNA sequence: TGTGCCAGCAGCTTAGGGCTAGGAAACACCGGGGAGCTGTTTTTT.

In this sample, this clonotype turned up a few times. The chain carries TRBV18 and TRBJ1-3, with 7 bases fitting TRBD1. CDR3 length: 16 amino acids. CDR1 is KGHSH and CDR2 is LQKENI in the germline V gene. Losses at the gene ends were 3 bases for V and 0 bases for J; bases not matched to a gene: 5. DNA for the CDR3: TGTGCCAGCTCACCCGGGACAGAAGTCTCTGGAAACACCATATATTTT. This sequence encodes CASSPGTEVSGNTIYF.

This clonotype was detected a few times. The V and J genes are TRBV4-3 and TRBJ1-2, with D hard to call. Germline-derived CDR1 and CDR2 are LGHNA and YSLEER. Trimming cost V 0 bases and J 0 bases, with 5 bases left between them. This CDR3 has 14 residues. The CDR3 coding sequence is TGCGCCAGCAGCCAAGACGCTACTAACTATGGCTACACCTTC. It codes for CASSQDATNYGYTF.